This is a list of T cell receptor beta chains from one sample in a study of Ad26.COV2.S vaccination and SARS-CoV-2 variants. Assay used: immunoSEQ multiplex PCR; TCRdb lists only in-frame clones, some missing. The repertoire holds roughly 380,000 clones, with over 75% as singletons. The sequences come from peripheral blood, collected in a trial of Ad26.COV2.S vaccine versus placebo. The receptors derive from a person between 18 and 60 years old who received the Ad26.COV2.S COVID-19 vaccine or a placebo. The CDR3 runs from the conserved cysteine through the conserved F or W. Each record gives: clone size, V gene, J gene, D gene, CDR3 protein, CDR3 DNA. The D gene is left open where the match is weak. Clone size appears in some rows only: once, few, many, or a class for an expanded clone.

.	TRBV11-2	TRBJ2-1	TRBD2	CASSLWSGGSYNEQFF	TGTGCCAGCAGCCTCTGGAGCGGGGGCTCCTACAATGAGCAGTTCTTC
.	TRBV7-8	TRBJ2-7	.	CASSSGRFPPLEQYF	TGTGCCAGCAGCTCAGGTCGTTTTCCCCCTCTCGAGCAGTACTTC
.	TRBV19	TRBJ2-3	TRBD2	CASRRTSGSLDTQYF	TGTGCCAGTAGAAGGACTAGCGGTTCCCTGGATACGCAGTATTTT
.	TRBV10-2	TRBJ2-1	.	CASSEGGAPFF	TGCGCCAGCAGTGAGGGCGGGGCACCGTTCTTC
.	TRBV30	TRBJ1-2	.	CAWSDQGNYGYTF	TGTGCCTGGAGTGACCAGGGTAACTATGGCTACACCTTC
.	TRBV29-1	TRBJ2-7	.	CSVVSSYEQYF	TGCAGCGTTGTATCCAGCTACGAGCAGTACTTC
.	TRBV7-2	TRBJ2-5	.	CASSLAPGGDQYF	TGTGCCAGCAGCTTAGCCCCAGGGGGGGACCAGTACTTC
.	TRBV4-3	TRBJ1-1	.	CASSQDLKGLRTEAFF	TGCGCCAGCAGCCAAGATCTGAAGGGATTAAGGACTGAAGCTTTCTTT
.	TRBV12-3/TRBV12-4	TRBJ2-2	.	CASSPFTGELFF	TGTGCCAGCAGTCCATTCACCGGGGAGCTGTTTTTT
.	TRBV5-4	TRBJ1-2	.	CASSSGWEAGYGYTF	TGTGCCAGCAGCTCGGGATGGGAGGCGGGCTATGGCTACACCTTC
.	TRBV3-1/TRBV3-2	TRBJ2-2	.	CASSRGWRDTGELFF	TGTGCCAGCAGCCGCGGGTGGCGGGACACCGGGGAGCTGTTTTTT
.	TRBV30	TRBJ2-5	.	CAWRRFQETQYF	TGTGCCTGGAGAAGGTTCCAAGAGACCCAGTACTTC
few	TRBV4-1	TRBJ1-5	.	CASSQDGGAQQPQHF	TGCGCCAGCAGCCAAGATGGGGGGGCTCAACAGCCCCAGCATTTT
.	TRBV5-1	TRBJ1-2	TRBD1	CASSLTGETHGYTF	TGCGCCAGCAGCTTGACAGGGGAGACTCATGGCTACACCTTC
.	TRBV7-9	TRBJ2-3	TRBD1	CASSLRGTGWIDTQYF	TGTGCCAGCAGCTTAAGAGGGACAGGGTGGATAGATACGCAGTATTTT
.	TRBV10-3	TRBJ2-5	.	CAISKGQTQETQYF	TGTGCCATCAGTAAAGGACAGACCCAAGAGACCCAGTACTTC
few	TRBV7-2	TRBJ2-5	TRBD2	CASSLDRGGRGQETQYF	TGTGCCAGCAGCTTAGATCGGGGGGGCCGGGGACAAGAGACCCAGTACTTC
.	TRBV30	TRBJ2-7	.	CAWSWTENYEQYF	TGTGCCTGGAGTTGGACAGAGAACTACGAGCAGTACTTC
.	TRBV4-2	TRBJ1-1	.	CASSQEREAAPRTEAFF	TGTGCCAGCAGCCAAGAACGGGAGGCGGCTCCCCGGACTGAAGCTTTCTTT
.	TRBV21-1	TRBJ2-7	.	CASSKVYPGNYEQYF	TGTGCCAGCAGCAAAGTGTATCCGGGAAACTACGAGCAGTACTTC